This section outlines one TCR beta chain sequence together with its context. With 4 bases clipped from V and 7 bases from J, the junction kept 8 bases outside the gene matches. The CDR3 is 15 amino acids. CDR1 and CDR2 (germline): GTSNPN, SVGIG (reference sequence). The data were taken from a study of blood T cell repertoires in COVID-19. Study at large: The analysed material was cDNA or gDNA that came from T cells, B-cell-depleted T cells, or PBMCs.

Some clones are missing from TCRdb's copy, which holds only in-frame ones; the method was immunoSEQ multiplex PCR. The data show hundreds of thousands of clones, 83% seen once. The sequenced sample consisted of PBMCs or T cells enriched from blood (not recorded which). V usage is TRBV30 and J usage is TRBJ1-6; the match to TRBD1 covers 9 bases. This TCR was recovered from a woman aged 40 to 55 who had been exposed to COVID-19. The DNA for the CDR3 is TGTGCCTGGACAGGGTGGGACAGGGTAAATTCACCCCTCCACTTT. It specifies CAWTGWDRVNSPLHF.